Given below is one T cell receptor beta chain in context. This specimen belongs to a study of OX40 agonist ivuxolimab in advanced cancers. Study details: Patients received intravenous ivuxolimab every 2 weeks at 0.01 to 10 mg/kg. Partial responses were seen in three patients, one with hepatocellular carcinoma and two with cutaneous melanoma.

Clones were read by immunoSEQ multiplex PCR, and TCRdb kept only the in-frame ones, dropping some. The table has about 33,000 clones, around 85% seen once; the top ten hold under 25%. Sampling of blood occurred at baseline, cycle 4 day 1, and cycle 7 day 1. This sample comprised CD4+ or CD8+ T cells sorted from blood, obtained in a trial of the OX40 agonist ivuxolimab. The clonotype comes from an adult with an advanced solid tumor such as melanoma, head and neck, liver or kidney cancer.

The CDR3 protein is CASSLYVLANYNEQFF. CDR3 bases: TGTGCCAGCAGCTTATATGTACTAGCGAACTACAATGAGCAGTTCTTC. The chain joins TRBV13 to TRBJ2-1; TRBD2 matches 7 bases. The CDR3 is made up of 16 amino acids. Losses at the gene ends were 2 bases for V and 3 bases for J; bases not matched to a gene: 7. The germline V gene encodes CDR1 PRHDT and CDR2 FYEKMQ (reference sequence). Complete variable domain (other parts from reference TRBV13 and TRBJ2-1): AAGVIQSPRHLIKEKRETATLKCYPIPRHDTVYWYQQGPGQDPQFLISFYEKMQSDKGSIPDRFSAQQFSDYHSELNMSSLELGDSALYFCASSLYVLANYNEQFFGPGTRLTVL.